This T cell receptor (beta chain) is drawn from a study of T cell changes during pregnancy in multiple sclerosis. The protocol was immunoSEQ multiplex PCR, while the TCRdb copy is restricted to in-frame clones and leaves out a portion. The table lists some 140,000 clones, 96% of them singletons. The TCR sequence derives from a female donor with multiple sclerosis, enrolled in a pregnancy study. The specimen comprised peripheral blood, sampled after pregnancy.

The chain's CDR3 is CASSFRTGGGVNLKNIQYF. The CDR3 region has the DNA TGTGCCAGTAGTTTCCGGACAGGGGGTGGCGTTAACCTCAAAAACATTCAGTACTTC. This chain links TRBV19 with TRBJ2-4; 10 nucleotides line up with TRBD1. The germline V gene has CDR1 LNHDA and CDR2 SQIVND (reference sequence). V lost 5 bases to trimming and J lost 3 bases; unmatched junction nucleotides: 16. The CDR3 is 19 amino acids. Based on the CDR3 plus reference TRBV19 and TRBJ2-4, the full variable domain is DGGITQSPKYLFRKEGQNVTLSCEQNLNHDAMYWYRQDPGQGLRLIYYSQIVNDFQKGDIAEGYSVSREKKESFPLTVTSAQKNPTAFYLCASSFRTGGGVNLKNIQYFGAGTRLSVL.